This TCR beta chain came from a study of T cells expressing NK-cell markers. About the study: Sorted CD3+CD56+NKG2C+, CD3+CD56+NKG2C- and CD3+CD56-NKG2C+ T cells supplied TCR beta repertoires. Seven of the eight sequenced donors were classified as HCMV-seropositive, and one was classified as seronegative.

A 5'RACE template switching approach incorporating UMIs was used to make TCR beta cDNA. Reanalyzing the 5' RACE reads, TCRdb keeps one entry per CDR3 protein, without DNA. The listing contains over 350,000 distinct CDR3 sequences. This CDR3 has 14 residues. Germline CDR1 is SGHKS and CDR2 is YYEKEE (reference sequence). The rearrangement uses TRBV5-5 and TRBJ2-7; TCRdb calls TRBD2, which cannot be checked without DNA. Sequencing was carried out using blood T cells: a sorted CD56 or NKG2C T cell subset, CD4+ or CD8+ T cells, or bulk PBMC T cells (not recorded which). This TCR came from a woman in her forties or fifties in good health. Here the CDR3 reads CASTRLAGANEQYF.